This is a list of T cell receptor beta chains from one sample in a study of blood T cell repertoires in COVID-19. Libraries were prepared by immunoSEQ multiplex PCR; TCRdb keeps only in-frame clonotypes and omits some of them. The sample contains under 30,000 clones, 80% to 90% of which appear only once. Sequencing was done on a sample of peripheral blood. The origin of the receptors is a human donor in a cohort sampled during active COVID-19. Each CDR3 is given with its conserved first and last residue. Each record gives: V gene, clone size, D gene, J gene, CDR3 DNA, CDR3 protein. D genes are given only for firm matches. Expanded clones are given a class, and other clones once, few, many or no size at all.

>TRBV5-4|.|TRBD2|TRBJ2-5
TGTGCCAGCAGTACTAGCGGGGGGGCTTTGAAGACCCAGTACTTC
CASSTSGGALKTQYF
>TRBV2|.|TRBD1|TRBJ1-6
TGTGCCAGCAGTGAGCAAGGGGGCAATGGATCACCCCTCCACTTT
CASSEQGGNGSPLHF
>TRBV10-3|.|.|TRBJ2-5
TGTGCCATCAGCACCGGGACACAAACGCAAGAGACCCAGTACTTC
CAISTGTQTQETQYF
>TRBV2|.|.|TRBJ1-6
TGTGCCAGCAGTGAAAGGGGTGTCTCCTATAATTCACCCCTCCACTTT
CASSERGVSYNSPLHF
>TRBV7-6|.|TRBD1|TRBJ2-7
TGTGCCAGCAGCTTAGTAGGTGGCTCGCGGACAGGGGACTACGAGCAGTACTTC
CASSLVGGSRTGDYEQYF
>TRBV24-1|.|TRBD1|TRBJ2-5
TGTGCCACCAGTGACCAGGGGGTACTAGAAGAGACCCAGTACTTC
CATSDQGVLEETQYF
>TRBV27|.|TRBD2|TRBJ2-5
TGTGCCAGCAGTATCCGACTAGCGGGGGGCCAAGAGACCCAGTACTTC
CASSIRLAGGQETQYF
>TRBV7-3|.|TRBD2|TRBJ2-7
TGTGCCAGCAGCTTAGAGGGTGCTAGCGGGAGTTTCTACGAGCAGTACTTC
CASSLEGASGSFYEQYF
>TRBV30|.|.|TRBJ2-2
TGTGCCTGGAAAAGGGGCACCGGGGAGCTGTTTTTT
CAWKRGTGELFF
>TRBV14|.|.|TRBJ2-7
TGTGCCAGCAGCCAAGGAACGAGATACGAGCAGTACTTC
CASSQGTRYEQYF
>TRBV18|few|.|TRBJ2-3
TGTGCCAGCGGATCGGGACTTAGAACAGATACGCAGTATTTT
CASGSGLRTDTQYF
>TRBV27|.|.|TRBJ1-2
TGTGCCAGCAGGTACTCAAGGGGTTATGGCTACACCTTC
CASRYSRGYGYTF
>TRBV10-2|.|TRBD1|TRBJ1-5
TGCGCCAGCTCTGACAGGGGCAGAGAGCCCCAGCATTTT
CASSDRGREPQHF
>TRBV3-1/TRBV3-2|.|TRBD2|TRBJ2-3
TGTGCCAGCAGCCCGGGACTAGCGGGAGCTGTAGATACGCAGTATTTT
CASSPGLAGAVDTQYF
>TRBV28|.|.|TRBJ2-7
TGTGCCAGCCCTGGACAGCCAACCTACGAGCAGTACTTC
CASPGQPTYEQYF
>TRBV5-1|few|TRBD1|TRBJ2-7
TGCGCCAGCTGCAACGGACAGGTGACCTACGAGCAGTACTTC
CASCNGQVTYEQYF
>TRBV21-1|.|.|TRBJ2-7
TGTGCCAGCAGCAAAGGGCAGCGTCCCTACGAGCAGTACTTC
CASSKGQRPYEQYF
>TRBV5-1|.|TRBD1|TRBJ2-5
TGCGCCAGCAGCAAGGACAGGGTAGAGGAGACCCAGTACTTC
CASSKDRVEETQYF
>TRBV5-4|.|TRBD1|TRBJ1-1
TGTGCCAGCAGCCCCCGGGACAGGGGGCACACTGAAGCTTTCTTT
CASSPRDRGHTEAFF
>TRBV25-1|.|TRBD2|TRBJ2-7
TGTGCCAGCAGTGACAGCCTAGCGGGGGTTTCCGAGCAGTACTTC
CASSDSLAGVSEQYF
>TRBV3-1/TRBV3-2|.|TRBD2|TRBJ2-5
TGTGCCAGCAGCCAATCGGAATTAGCGGGGGAAGAGACCCAGTACTTC
CASSQSELAGEETQYF
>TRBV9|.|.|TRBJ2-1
TGTGCCAGCAGCGTAGCCTCTTACAATGAGCAGTTCTTC
CASSVASYNEQFF
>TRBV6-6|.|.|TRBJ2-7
TGTGCCAGCAGTCCGTTGGTTGGGGCAGCGGGCTATTACGAGCAGTACTTC
CASSPLVGAAGYYEQYF
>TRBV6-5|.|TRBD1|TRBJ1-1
TGTGCCAGCAGCTTGGGACAGGGATCCACTGAAGCTTTCTTT
CASSLGQGSTEAFF
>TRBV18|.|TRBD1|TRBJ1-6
TGTGCCAGCTCAGAAGGGACAGCCGATAATTCACCCCTCCACTTT
CASSEGTADNSPLHF
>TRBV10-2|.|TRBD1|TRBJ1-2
TGCGCCAGCAAACGATATAAGGGGGCGGGTTATGGCTACACCTTC
CASKRYKGAGYGYTF
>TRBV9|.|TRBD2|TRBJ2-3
TGTGCCAGCAGCGGATTAGCGGGAGGGGGGTCAGATACGCAGTATTTT
CASSGLAGGGSDTQYF
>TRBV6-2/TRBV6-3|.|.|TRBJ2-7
TGTGCCAGCAGTTTACTCTCCCTTTCTACCTTCCACGAGCAGTACTTC
CASSLLSLSTFHEQYF
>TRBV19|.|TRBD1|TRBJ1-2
TGTGCCAGTAGTCAGGGGGCGCCGGCTGGCTACACCTTC
CASSQGAPAGYTF
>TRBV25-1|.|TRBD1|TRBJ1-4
TGTGCCAGCAGACCGACAGGGCCAACTAATGAAAAACTGTTTTTT
CASRPTGPTNEKLFF
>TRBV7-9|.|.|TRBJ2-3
TGTGCCAGCAGCTTCGGCGGAGGCTTCACAGATACGCAGTATTTT
CASSFGGGFTDTQYF
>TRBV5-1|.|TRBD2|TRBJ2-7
TGCGCCAGCAGCTTGGATGGCGGGGGAGACTCCTACGAGCAGTACTTC
CASSLDGGGDSYEQYF
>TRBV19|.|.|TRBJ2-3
TGTGCCAGTAGTCTAGCGTTAGGCACAGATACGCAGTATTTT
CASSLALGTDTQYF
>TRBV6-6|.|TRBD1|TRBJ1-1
TGTGCCAGCAGCGAAAGACAGGGGAACACTGAAGCTTTCTTT
CASSERQGNTEAFF
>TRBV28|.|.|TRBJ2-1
TGTGCCAGCAGTTTATACGGGTACAATGAGCAGTTCTTC
CASSLYGYNEQFF
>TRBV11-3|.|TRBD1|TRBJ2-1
TGTGCCAGCAGCCGGGACAGGGTAAGTGAGCAGTTCTTC
CASSRDRVSEQFF
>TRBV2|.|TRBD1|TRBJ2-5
TGTGCCAGCACTAAAGACAGGGAGGAGACCCAGTACTTC
CASTKDREETQYF